The clone carrying this T cell receptor beta chain was observed a few times. Its antigen remains unknown. The entry originates in a study of naive and memory T cell subsets. Study-wide findings and caveats: Naive repertoires, especially CD8, held a few larger clonotypes, possibly memory cells re-expressing CD45RA.

CDR1 and CDR2 (germline): MNHEY, SMNVEV (reference sequence). Unmatched junction bases numbered 7, after V lost 11 bases and J lost 9 bases. The CDR3 loop spans 12 amino acids. The beta constant-region primer was an equimolar mix of two oligonucleotides covering TRBC1 and TRBC2. Nested alpha and beta constant-region primers with the SP2 primer drove four PCR rounds on ligated cDNA. TCRdb independently ran MiXCR on the UMI-ligation and nested PCR reads; one entry per CDR3 protein. Of under 150,000 distinct CDR3 sequences listed, about a fifth are singletons. The sample was naive CD8+ T cells from blood. This rearrangement joins TRBV27 to TRBJ2-1; 10 bases map to TRBD1. This clonotype was obtained from a human donor in good health. CDR3 in DNA: TGTGCCGTTACGACAGGGGGCAGTGAGCAGTTCTTC. Residues: CAVTTGGSEQFF.